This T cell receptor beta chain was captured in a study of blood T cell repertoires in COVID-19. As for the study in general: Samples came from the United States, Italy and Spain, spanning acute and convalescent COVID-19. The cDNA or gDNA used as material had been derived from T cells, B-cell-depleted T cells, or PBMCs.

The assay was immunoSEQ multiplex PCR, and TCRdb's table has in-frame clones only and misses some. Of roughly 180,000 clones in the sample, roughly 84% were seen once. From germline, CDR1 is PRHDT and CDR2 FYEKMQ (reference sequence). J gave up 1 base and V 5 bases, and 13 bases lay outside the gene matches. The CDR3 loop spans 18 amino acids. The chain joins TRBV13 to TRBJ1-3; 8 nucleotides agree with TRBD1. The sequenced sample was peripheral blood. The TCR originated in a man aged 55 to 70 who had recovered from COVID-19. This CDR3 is CASSLRQGIQRSGNTIYF. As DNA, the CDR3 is TGTGCCAGCAGCCTCCGACAGGGGATTCAAAGGTCTGGAAACACCATATATTTT. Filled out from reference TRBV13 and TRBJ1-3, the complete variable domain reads AAGVIQSPRHLIKEKRETATLKCYPIPRHDTVYWYQQGPGQDPQFLISFYEKMQSDKGSIPDRFSAQQFSDYHSELNMSSLELGDSALYFCASSLRQGIQRSGNTIYFGEGSWLTVV.